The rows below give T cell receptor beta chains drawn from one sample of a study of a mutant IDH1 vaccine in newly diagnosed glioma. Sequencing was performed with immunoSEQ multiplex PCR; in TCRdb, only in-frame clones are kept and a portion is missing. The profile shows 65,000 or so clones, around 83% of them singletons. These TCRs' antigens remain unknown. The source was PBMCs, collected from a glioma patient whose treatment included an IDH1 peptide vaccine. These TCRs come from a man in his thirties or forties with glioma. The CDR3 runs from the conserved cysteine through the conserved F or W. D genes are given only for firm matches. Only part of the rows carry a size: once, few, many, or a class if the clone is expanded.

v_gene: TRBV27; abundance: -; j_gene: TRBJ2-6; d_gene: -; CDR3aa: CASSPSLGGSGANVLTF; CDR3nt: TGTGCCAGCAGTCCCTCTCTCGGGGGCTCTGGGGCCAACGTCCTGACTTTC
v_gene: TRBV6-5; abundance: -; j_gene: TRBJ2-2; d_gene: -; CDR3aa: CASSLLRVELFF; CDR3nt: TGTGCCAGCAGTCTTCTCAGGGTTGAGCTGTTTTTT
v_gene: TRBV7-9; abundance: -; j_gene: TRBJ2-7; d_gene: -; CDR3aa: CASSLTLAQQYF; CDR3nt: TGTGCCAGCAGCTTAACTCTAGCACAGCAGTACTTC
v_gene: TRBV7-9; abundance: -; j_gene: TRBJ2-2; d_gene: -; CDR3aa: CASSSTSTGELFF; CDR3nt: TGTGCCAGCAGCTCTACTAGTACCGGGGAGCTGTTTTTT
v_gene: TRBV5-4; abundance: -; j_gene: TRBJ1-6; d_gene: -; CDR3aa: CASSPGGKESSPLHF; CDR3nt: TGTGCCAGCAGTCCCGGGGGGAAGGAGAGTTCACCCCTCCACTTT
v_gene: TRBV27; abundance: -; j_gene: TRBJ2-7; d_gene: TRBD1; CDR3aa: CASSLDDSGQGYEQYF; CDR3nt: TGTGCCAGCAGCCTTGATGATTCGGGACAGGGATACGAGCAGTACTTC
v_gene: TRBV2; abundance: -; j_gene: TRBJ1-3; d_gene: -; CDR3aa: CASRRQADSGNTIYF; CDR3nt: TGTGCCAGCAGACGACAGGCCGACTCTGGAAACACCATATATTTT
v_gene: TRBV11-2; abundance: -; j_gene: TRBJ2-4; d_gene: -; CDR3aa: CASNSDRKEIQYF; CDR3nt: TGTGCCAGCAACTCGGACCGTAAAGAGATTCAGTACTTC
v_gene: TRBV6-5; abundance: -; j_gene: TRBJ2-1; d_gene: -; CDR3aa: CASKRGGRTNNEQFF; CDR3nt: TGTGCCAGCAAGCGAGGTGGTAGGACGAACAATGAGCAGTTCTTC
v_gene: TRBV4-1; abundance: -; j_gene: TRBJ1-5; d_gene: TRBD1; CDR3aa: CASSHPRTGWKEQPQHF; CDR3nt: TGCGCCAGCAGCCATCCCAGGACAGGGTGGAAAGAACAGCCCCAGCATTTT
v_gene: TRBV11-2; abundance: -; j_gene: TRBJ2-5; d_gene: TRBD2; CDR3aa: CASSLELAGARETQYF; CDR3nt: TGTGCCAGCAGCTTAGAACTAGCGGGGGCGAGGGAGACCCAGTACTTC
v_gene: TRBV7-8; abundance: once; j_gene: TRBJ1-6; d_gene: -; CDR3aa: CASSARDNRNSPLHF; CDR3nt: TGTGCCAGCAGCGCCCGGGACAACCGTAATTCACCCCTCCACTTT
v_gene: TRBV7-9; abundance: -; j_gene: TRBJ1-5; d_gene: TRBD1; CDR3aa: CASSWGQGGIQPQHF; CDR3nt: TGTGCCAGCAGCTGGGGACAGGGTGGGATTCAGCCCCAGCATTTT
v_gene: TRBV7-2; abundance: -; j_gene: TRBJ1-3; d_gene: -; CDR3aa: CASSLSGNTIYF; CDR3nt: TGTGCCAGCAGTTTATCCGGAAACACCATATATTTT
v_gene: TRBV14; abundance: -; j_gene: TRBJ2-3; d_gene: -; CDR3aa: CASSPPNTDTQYF; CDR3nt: TGTGCCAGCAGCCCCCCCAACACAGATACGCAGTATTTT
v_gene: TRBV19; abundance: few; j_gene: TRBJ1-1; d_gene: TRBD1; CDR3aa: CASSWDRNTEAFF; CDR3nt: TGTGCCAGTAGTTGGGACAGGAACACTGAAGCTTTCTTT
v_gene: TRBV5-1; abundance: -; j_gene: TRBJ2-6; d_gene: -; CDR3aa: CASSSRGGGSSGANVLTF; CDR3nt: TGCGCCAGCAGCTCCCGAGGGGGTGGAAGCTCTGGGGCCAACGTCCTGACTTTC
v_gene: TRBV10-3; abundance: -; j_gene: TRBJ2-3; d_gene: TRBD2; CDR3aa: CAISEGAGGLDTQYF; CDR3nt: TGTGCCATCAGTGAGGGGGCGGGGGGGCTGGATACGCAGTATTTT
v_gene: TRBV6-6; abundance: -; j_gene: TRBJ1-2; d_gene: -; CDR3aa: CASGFPDYGYTF; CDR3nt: TGTGCCAGCGGTTTCCCAGACTATGGCTACACCTTC
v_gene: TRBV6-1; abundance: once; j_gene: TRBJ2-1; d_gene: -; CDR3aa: CASSEPRGRSFYNEQFF; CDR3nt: TGTGCCAGCAGTGAACCACGAGGGCGAAGTTTCTACAATGAGCAGTTCTTC